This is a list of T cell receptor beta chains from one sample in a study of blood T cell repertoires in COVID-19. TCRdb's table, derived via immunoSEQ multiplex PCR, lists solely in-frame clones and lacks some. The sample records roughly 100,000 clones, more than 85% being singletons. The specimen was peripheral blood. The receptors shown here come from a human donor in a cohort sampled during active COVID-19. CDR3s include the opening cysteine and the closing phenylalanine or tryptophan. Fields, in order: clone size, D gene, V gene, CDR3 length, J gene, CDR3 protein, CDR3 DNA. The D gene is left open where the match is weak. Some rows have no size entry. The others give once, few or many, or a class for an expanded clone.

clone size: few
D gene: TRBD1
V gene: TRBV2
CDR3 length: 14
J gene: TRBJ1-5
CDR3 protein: CASSEGQGEQPQHF
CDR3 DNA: TGTGCCAGCAGTGAAGGACAGGGGGAACAGCCCCAGCATTTT

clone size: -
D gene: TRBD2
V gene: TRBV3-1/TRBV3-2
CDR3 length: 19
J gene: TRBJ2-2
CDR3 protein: CASSQDRDAGEERTGELFF
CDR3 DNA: TGTGCCAGCAGCCAAGATAGGGACGCGGGGGAAGAGAGAACCGGGGAGCTGTTTTTT

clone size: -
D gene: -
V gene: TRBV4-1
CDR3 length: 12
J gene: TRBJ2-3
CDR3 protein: CASSHRTDTQYF
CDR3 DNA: TGCGCCAGCAGCCACAGAACAGATACGCAGTATTTT

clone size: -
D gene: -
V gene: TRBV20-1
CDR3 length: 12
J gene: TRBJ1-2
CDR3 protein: CSASGSNYGYTF
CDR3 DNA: TGCAGTGCTAGTGGCAGTAACTATGGCTACACCTTC

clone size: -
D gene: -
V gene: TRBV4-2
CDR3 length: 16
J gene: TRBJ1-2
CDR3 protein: CASSQDCEQGIGGYTF
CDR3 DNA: TGTGCCAGCAGCCAAGATTGTGAGCAGGGGATAGGCGGCTACACCTTC

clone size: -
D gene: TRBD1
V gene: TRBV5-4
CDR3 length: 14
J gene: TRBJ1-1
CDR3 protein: CASSKDRAYTEAFF
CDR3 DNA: TGTGCCAGCAGTAAGGACAGGGCTTACACTGAAGCTTTCTTT

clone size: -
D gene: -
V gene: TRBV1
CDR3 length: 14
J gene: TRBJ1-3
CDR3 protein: CTSSHGQSGNTIYF
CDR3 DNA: TGCACCAGCAGCCACGGACAGTCTGGAAACACCATATATTTT

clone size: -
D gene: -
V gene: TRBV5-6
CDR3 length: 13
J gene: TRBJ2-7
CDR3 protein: CASSSTGRYEQYF
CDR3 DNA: TGTGCCAGCAGCTCGACAGGACGCTACGAGCAGTACTTC

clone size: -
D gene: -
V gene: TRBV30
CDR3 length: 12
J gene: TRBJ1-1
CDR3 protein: CAWSVANTEAFF
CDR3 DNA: TGTGCCTGGAGTGTAGCGAACACTGAAGCTTTCTTT

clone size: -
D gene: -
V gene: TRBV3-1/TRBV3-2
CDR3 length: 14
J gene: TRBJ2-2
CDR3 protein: CASSQDRGTGELFF
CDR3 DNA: TGTGCCAGCAGCCAAGATCGGGGGACCGGGGAGCTGTTTTTT

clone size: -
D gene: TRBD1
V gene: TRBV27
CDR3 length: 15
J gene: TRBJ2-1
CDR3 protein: CATSHRGLLGNEQFF
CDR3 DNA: TGTGCCACCTCACACAGGGGGCTGTTAGGCAATGAGCAGTTCTTC

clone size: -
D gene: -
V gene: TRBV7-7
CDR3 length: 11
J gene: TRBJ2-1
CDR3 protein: CASSSGLEQFF
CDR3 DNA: TGTGCTAGCAGCTCTGGACTCGAGCAGTTCTTC

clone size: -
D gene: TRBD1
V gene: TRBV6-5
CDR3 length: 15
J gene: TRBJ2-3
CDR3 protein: CASGRQGTSTDTQYF
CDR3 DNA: TGTGCCAGCGGAAGACAGGGTACTAGCACAGATACGCAGTATTTT

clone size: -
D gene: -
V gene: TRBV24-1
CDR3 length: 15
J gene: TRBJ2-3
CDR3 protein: CATNLGQGGPDTQYF
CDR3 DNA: TGTGCCACCAATCTCGGACAGGGAGGGCCAGATACGCAGTATTTT

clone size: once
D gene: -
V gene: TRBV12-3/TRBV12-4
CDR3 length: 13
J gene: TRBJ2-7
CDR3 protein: CASSTGMTYEQYF
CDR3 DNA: TGTGCCAGCAGTACAGGGATGACCTACGAGCAGTACTTC

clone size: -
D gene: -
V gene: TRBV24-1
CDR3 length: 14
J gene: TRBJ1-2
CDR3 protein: CATSDLEVDYGYTF
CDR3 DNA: TGTGCCACCAGTGATTTAGAGGTCGACTATGGCTACACCTTC

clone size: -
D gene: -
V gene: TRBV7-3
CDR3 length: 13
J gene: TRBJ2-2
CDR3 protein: CASGASNTGELFF
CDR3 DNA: TGTGCCTCAGGGGCCTCGAACACCGGGGAGCTGTTTTTT

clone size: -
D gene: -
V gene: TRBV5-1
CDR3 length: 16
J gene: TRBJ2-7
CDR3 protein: CASSFWGHMNSYEQYF
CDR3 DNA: TGCGCCAGCAGCTTCTGGGGACACATGAACTCCTACGAGCAGTACTTC

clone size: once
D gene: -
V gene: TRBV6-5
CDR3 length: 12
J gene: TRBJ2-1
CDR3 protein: CAGKADINEQFF
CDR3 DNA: TGTGCCGGCAAGGCGGACATCAATGAGCAGTTCTTC

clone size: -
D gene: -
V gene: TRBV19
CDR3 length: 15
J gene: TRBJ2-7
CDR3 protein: CASSESNLMAYEQYF
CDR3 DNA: TGTGCCAGTAGTGAGTCTAACCTAATGGCCTACGAGCAGTACTTC

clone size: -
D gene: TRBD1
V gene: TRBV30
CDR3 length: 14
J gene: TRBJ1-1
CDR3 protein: CAWSVRGLGTEAFF
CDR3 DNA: TGTGCCTGGAGTGTGAGGGGGCTGGGCACTGAAGCTTTCTTT

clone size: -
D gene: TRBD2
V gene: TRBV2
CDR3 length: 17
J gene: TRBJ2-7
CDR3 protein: CASSEVGSGVSSYEQYF
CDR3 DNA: TGTGCCAGCAGTGAAGTGGGTAGCGGGGTAAGCTCCTACGAGCAGTACTTC

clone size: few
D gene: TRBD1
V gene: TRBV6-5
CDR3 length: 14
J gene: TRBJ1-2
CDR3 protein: CASSQGQEFYGYTF
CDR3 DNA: TGTGCCAGCAGCCAGGGACAGGAGTTCTATGGCTACACCTTC

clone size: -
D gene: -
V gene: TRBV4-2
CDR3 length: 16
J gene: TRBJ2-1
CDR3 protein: CASSPRVAREPNEQFF
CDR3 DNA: TGTGCCAGCAGCCCGAGGGTGGCTCGGGAGCCCAATGAGCAGTTCTTC